This entry lists 21 T cell receptor beta chains sequenced from one sample in a study of shared clonotypes between healthy human individuals. TCRdb's copy holds only in-frame clones and misses some; the assay was immunoSEQ multiplex PCR. Among around 1.4 million clones listed, approximately 98.5% were seen once. The sequenced sample was naive CD4+ T cells sorted from blood. Subset given: CD45RA+ positively selected. The source is a man aged 25 to 40 in good health.

This chain connects TRBV6-8 to TRBJ2-7, with 9 bases aligning to TRBD2. CDR1 is MNHGY and CDR2 is SAAAGT in the germline V gene. This CDR3 is built from 14 residues. V dropped 9 bases and J dropped 2; count of bases not matched to a gene: 8. The CDR3 protein is CARGGLAGTYEQYF. The DNA for the CDR3 is TGTGCCAGGGGGGGGCTAGCGGGGACCTACGAGCAGTACTTC.

About this clone itself: One end of the junction is discordant with germline, which a read error may explain. The chain uses TRBV7-9 and TRBJ2-7; D might be TRBD1 (5 bases). CDR3 length: 14 amino acids. Germline V gives CDR1 SEHNR, CDR2 FQNEAQ (reference sequence). CDR3 coding DNA: TGTGCCAGCAGCCTAGGGGCAGGCGCCTACGAGCAGTACTTT. It translates to CASSLGAGAYEQYF.

CDR3 coding DNA: TGTGCCAGCAGTCGGTCTGCCTACTACGAGCAGTACTTC. It yields the protein CASSRSAYYEQYF. V usage is TRBV28 and J usage is TRBJ2-7; D is unclear. V was cut by 5 bases and J by 3 bases, with 11 bases left in between. Germline CDR1 is MDHEN and CDR2 is SYDVKM. The CDR3 is 13 amino acids. The full variable domain, with the rest looked up from reference TRBV28 and TRBJ2-7, is DVKVTQSSRYLVKRTGEKVFLECVQDMDHENMFWYRQDPGLGLRLIYFSYDVKMKEKGDIPEGYSVSREKKERFSLILESASTNQTSMYLCASSRSAYYEQYFGPGTRLTVT.

The chain employs TRBV7-2 and TRBJ2-1; TRBD2 matches 11 bases. The CDR3 covers 13 residues. Germline V gene sequence: CDR1 SGHTA, CDR2 FQGNSA. V was pared by 6 bases and J by 8 bases, with 3 bases of the junction left unmatched. CDR3 in DNA: TGTGCCAGCAGACTAGCGGGAGCCGATGAGCAGTTCTTC. Translated: CASRLAGADEQFF. The full variable domain, completed using reference TRBV7-2 and TRBJ2-1, is GAGVSQSPSNKVTEKGKDVELRCDPISGHTALYWYRQSLGQGLEFLIYFQGNSAPDKSGLPSDRFSAERTGGSVSTLTIQRTQQEDSAVYLCASRLAGADEQFFGPGTRLTVL.

The V gene is TRBV19, the J gene TRBJ1-4, with D possibly being TRBD1 (5 bases). V was cut by 5 bases and J by 7 bases, with 20 bases left in between. Germline CDR1 reads LNHDA; CDR2 reads SQIVND (reference sequence). This CDR3 has 16 amino acids. The CDR3: CASSVNRDPSVEKLFF. CDR3 in DNA: TGTGCCAGTAGTGTCAACCGGGACCCCTCGGTTGAAAAACTGTTTTTT.

The CDR3 here is CASSPETRSRFF. In DNA, the CDR3 is TGTGCCAGCAGTCCCGAGACCCGGTCAAGGTTCTTC. The V and J genes are TRBV28 and TRBJ2-1; no firm D call. CDR3 size: 12 residues. Germline values: CDR1 MDHEN, CDR2 SYDVKM. V was pared by 5 bases and J by 15 bases, with 17 bases between.

The chain uses TRBV13 and TRBJ2-5, with D perhaps TRBD2 (7 bases). V dropped 4 bases and J dropped 5 bases, with 14 bases sitting between them. The CDR3 is 14 residues long. CDR1 is PRHDT and CDR2 is FYEKMQ in the germline V gene (reference sequence). The CDR3 sequence is CASSSAGAGETQYF. The DNA of the CDR3 is TGTGCCAGCAGCTCGGCGGGGGCCGGGGAGACCCAGTACTTC.

The rearrangement uses TRBV18 and TRBJ2-5, with unresolved D. Trimming shortened V by 3 bases and J by 2 bases, and 10 bases separated the two germline ends. This CDR3 has 14 amino acids. CDR1 KGHSH and CDR2 LQKENI come from the germline V gene. The CDR3 DNA reads TGTGCCAGCTCACCCCAAGGGTTTCAAGAGACCCAGTACTTC. It specifies CASSPQGFQETQYF.

CDR3: CASSPAGGRAETQYF. The CDR3 DNA sequence: TGTGCCAGCAGCCCCGCAGGAGGTAGGGCAGAGACCCAGTACTTC. The chain couples TRBV7-9 to TRBJ2-5; D may be TRBD2 (5 bases). Germline CDR1 reads SEHNR; CDR2 reads FQNEAQ (reference sequence). Trimming pared 5 bases from V and 4 bases from J, leaving 17 bases between. This CDR3 has 15 amino acids. The full variable domain, rest sourced from reference TRBV7-9 and TRBJ2-5, is DTGVSQNPRHKITKRGQNVTFRCDPISEHNRLYWYRQTLGQGPEFLTYFQNEAQLEKSRLLSDRFSAERPKGSFSTLEIQRTEQGDSAMYLCASSPAGGRAETQYFGPGTRLLVL.

The rearrangement uses TRBV19 and TRBJ2-3; D remains ambiguous. V was cut by 4 bases and J by 1 base, with 15 bases left in between. The germline V gene has CDR1 LNHDA and CDR2 SQIVND (reference sequence). CDR3 length equals 16 residues. The CDR3: CASSTGQALGTDTQYF. Here the CDR3 DNA reads TGTGCCAGTAGTACCGGCCAAGCCCTAGGCACAGATACGCAGTATTTT.

On this clone itself: One end of the junction fails to match germline, which may point to a read error. The chain is built from TRBV5-1 and TRBJ2-3; possibly TRBD1 for D (5 bases). The CDR3 loop spans 15 amino acids. The germline gives CDR1 SGHRS, CDR2 YFSETQ. CDR3 coding DNA: TGCGCCAGCAGCTTCGACAGCAACAGCAAAGATACGCAGTATTTT. Protein product: CASSFDSNSKDTQYF. Full variable domain (missing parts from reference TRBV5-1 and TRBJ2-3): KAGVTQTPRYLIKTRGQQVTLSCSPISGHRSVSWYQQTPGQGLQFLFEYFSETQRNKGNFPGRFSGRQFSNSRSEMNVSTLELGDSALYLCASSFDSNSKDTQYFGPGTRLTVL.

V gene TRBV5-1 combines with J gene TRBJ2-7; no definite D call. The CDR3 spans 14 residues. The ends were cut back, 0 bases at V and 2 bases at J, with 9 bases in the middle. Germline values: CDR1 SGHRS, CDR2 YFSETQ. CDR3 nucleotide sequence: TGCGCCAGCAGCTTGGAAGGGAACACCTACGAGCAGTACTTC. This codes for CASSLEGNTYEQYF.

The chain carries TRBV7-9 and TRBJ1-1, with D unclear. V lost 2 bases, J lost 8 bases, and 6 bases lay in between. The CDR3 covers 11 residues. The germline V gene encodes CDR1 SEHNR and CDR2 FQNEAQ (reference sequence). In DNA form, the CDR3 reads TGTGCCAGCAGCTTAAAACTCGAAGCTTTCTTT. It is translated as CASSLKLEAFF.

The CDR3 DNA sequence: TGTGCCAGCTCCCGGCCCCTGAACACTGAAGCTTTCTTT. This translates into CASSRPLNTEAFF. The rearrangement uses TRBV6-1 and TRBJ1-1; D remains ambiguous. Germline CDR1 is MNHNS and CDR2 is SASEGT. The V end lost 8 bases, the J end lost 0 bases, and 10 bases lay between the germline ends. CDR3 size: 13 residues.

The chain uses TRBV6-5 and TRBJ2-6; D perhaps matches TRBD1 (5 bases). The CDR3 runs to 14 residues. CDR1 MNHEY and CDR2 SVGAGI come from the germline V gene. Deletions cut 4 bases from V and 8 bases from J, with 12 bases between. CDR3 nucleotides: TGTGCCAGCAGTTCGCCGGTGGGGCCCAACGTCCTGACTTTC. This sequence encodes CASSSPVGPNVLTF.

V is TRBV9 and J is TRBJ2-2, with TRBD2 matching over 8 bases. V lost 2 bases, J lost 3 bases, and 6 bases stayed unmatched. From germline, CDR1 is SGDLS and CDR2 YYNGEE. The CDR3 sequence is 16 residues long. The CDR3 sequence: CASSVGTRDHTGELFF. The CDR3 bases are TGTGCCAGCAGCGTGGGGACTAGGGATCACACCGGGGAGCTGTTTTTT.

The genes are TRBV6-8 and TRBJ2-7; 7 nucleotides line up with TRBD1. Germline V lookup: CDR1 MNHGY, CDR2 SAAAGT. The trim removed 11 bases at V and 3 bases at J, leaving 10 bases unmatched. The CDR3 loop spans 13 amino acids. The CDR3 reads CAAPPGGDYEQYF. CDR3 DNA: TGTGCCGCCCCACCAGGGGGAGACTACGAGCAGTACTTC.

The chain joins TRBV5-1 to TRBJ2-7; 8 nucleotides align to TRBD2. The length of the CDR3 is 16 residues. Germline loops: CDR1 SGHRS, CDR2 YFSETQ. Germline trimming cut 5 bases from V and 5 bases from J; bases unmatched to any gene: 15. This CDR3 is CASSNPPAGGVNEQYF. CDR3 nucleotide sequence: TGCGCCAGCAGTAATCCGCCGGCGGGAGGAGTGAACGAGCAGTACTTC. Using reference TRBV5-1 and TRBJ2-7 for the parts outside the CDR3, the full variable domain is KAGVTQTPRYLIKTRGQQVTLSCSPISGHRSVSWYQQTPGQGLQFLFEYFSETQRNKGNFPGRFSGRQFSNSRSEMNVSTLELGDSALYLCASSNPPAGGVNEQYFGPGTRLTVT.

The chain carries TRBV30 and TRBJ1-4; D call uncertain. CDR3 length: 12 residues. Germline V gene sequence: CDR1 GTSNPN, CDR2 SVGIG (reference sequence). V gave up 7 bases and J gave up 6 bases, with 12 bases separating them. The CDR3: CASQPAHEKLFF. The CDR3 DNA sequence: TGTGCCTCACAGCCGGCCCATGAAAAACTGTTTTTT.

This chain links TRBV11-2 with TRBJ2-7; D not certain. Germline values: CDR1 SGHAT, CDR2 FQNNGV. V shed 3 bases and J shed 3 bases, with 9 bases lying between them. The CDR3 consists of 13 residues. The CDR3 nucleotides read TGTGCCAGCAGCTTCTTGGGCTTCTACGAGCAGTACTTC. Encoded protein: CASSFLGFYEQYF. Variable domain in full (rest from reference TRBV11-2 and TRBJ2-7): EAGVAQSPRYKIIEKRQSVAFWCNPISGHATLYWYQQILGQGPKLLIQFQNNGVVDDSQLPKDRFSAERLKGVDSTLKIQPAKLEDSAVYLCASSFLGFYEQYFGPGTRLTVT.

The V and J genes are TRBV28 and TRBJ2-7, with D possibly TRBD2 on 6 matching bases. This CDR3 has 13 amino acids. V shed 6 bases and J shed 6 bases, with 15 bases lying between them. Per the germline V gene, CDR1 is MDHEN and CDR2 is SYDVKM. The chain's CDR3 is CASSPPPGVEQYF. Here the CDR3 DNA reads TGTGCCAGCAGCCCGCCCCCGGGGGTCGAGCAGTACTTC.